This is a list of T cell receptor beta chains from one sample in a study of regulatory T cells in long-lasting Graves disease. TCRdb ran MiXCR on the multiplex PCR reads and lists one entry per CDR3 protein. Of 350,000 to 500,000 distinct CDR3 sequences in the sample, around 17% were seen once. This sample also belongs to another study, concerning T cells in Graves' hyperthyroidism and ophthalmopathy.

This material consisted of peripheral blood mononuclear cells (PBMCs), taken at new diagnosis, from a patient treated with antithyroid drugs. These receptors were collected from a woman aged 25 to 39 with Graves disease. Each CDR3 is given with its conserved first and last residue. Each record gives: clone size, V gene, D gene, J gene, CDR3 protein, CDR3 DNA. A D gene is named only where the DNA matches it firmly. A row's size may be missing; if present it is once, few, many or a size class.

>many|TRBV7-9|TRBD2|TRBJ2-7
CASSPTGASGYEQYF
TGTGCCAGCAGCCCCACCGGGGCTAGCGGATACGAGCAGTACTTC
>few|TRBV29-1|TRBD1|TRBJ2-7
CSGKTGVGEQYF
TGCAGCGGGAAGACAGGGGTTGGCGAGCAGTACTTC
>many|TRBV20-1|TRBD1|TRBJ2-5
CSATPRQGIQETQYF
TGCAGTGCTACTCCCCGACAGGGAATCCAAGAGACCCAGTACTTC
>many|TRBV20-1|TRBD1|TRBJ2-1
CSARAGTGGPSSYNEQFF
TGCAGTGCTAGAGCCGGGACAGGGGGCCCTAGCTCCTACAATGAGCAGTTCTTC
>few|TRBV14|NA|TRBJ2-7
CANSQTGSPHNEQYF
TGTGCCAACAGCCAAACGGGAAGCCCTCATAACGAGCAGTACTTC
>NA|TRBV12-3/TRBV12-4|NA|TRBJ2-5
CASSLVGAVETQYF
TGTGCCAGCAGTTTGGTGGGAGCCGTAGAGACCCAGTACTTC
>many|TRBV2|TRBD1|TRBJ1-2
CASIKGQGNYGYTF
TGTGCCAGCATTAAAGGACAGGGAAACTATGGCTACACCTTC
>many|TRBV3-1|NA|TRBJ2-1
CASSQDSVEQFF
TGTGCCAGCAGCCAGGACTCTGTTGAGCAGTTCTTC
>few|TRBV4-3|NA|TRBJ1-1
CASSQGGLMNTEAFF
TGCGCCAGCAGCCAAGGGGGGTTAATGAACACTGAAGCTTTCTTT
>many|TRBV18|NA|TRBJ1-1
CASSTQGMDTEAFF
TGTGCCAGCTCTACACAGGGAATGGACACTGAAGCTTTCTTT
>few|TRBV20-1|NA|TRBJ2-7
CSALDVAAWGSSYEQYF
TGCAGTGCCCTAGATGTGGCGGCTTGGGGGAGCTCCTACGAGCAGTACTTC
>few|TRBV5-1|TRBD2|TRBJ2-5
CASSPSGREETQYF
TGCGCCAGCAGCCCCAGCGGGAGGGAAGAGACCCAGTACTTC
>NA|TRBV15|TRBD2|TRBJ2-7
CATSSIPGLAGGSTYEQYF
TGTGCCACCAGCAGCATTCCGGGACTAGCGGGGGGGTCAACCTACGAGCAGTACTTC
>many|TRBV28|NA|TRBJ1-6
CASRPATGYNSPLHF
TGTGCCAGCCGGCCCGCGACAGGTTACAATTCACCCCTCCACTTT
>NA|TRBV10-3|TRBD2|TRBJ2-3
CAISESTKTSGITDTQYF
TGTGCCATCAGTGAGTCAACGAAGACTAGCGGGATTACAGATACGCAGTATTTT
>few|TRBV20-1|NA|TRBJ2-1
CSARGMTVYNEQFF
TGCAGTGCTAGAGGGATGACAGTGTACAATGAGCAGTTCTTC
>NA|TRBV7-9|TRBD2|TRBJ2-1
CASSRLGLAGGGGFNEQFF
TGCGCCAGCAGCCGCCTCGGGCTAGCGGGAGGCGGCGGGTTCAATGAGCAGTTCTTC
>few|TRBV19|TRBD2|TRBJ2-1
CASSIDRDGRRGNEQFF
TGTGCCAGTAGTATAGATCGGGACGGGAGGCGCGGCAATGAGCAGTTCTTC
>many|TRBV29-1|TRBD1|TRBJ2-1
CSVDGQGYHEQFF
TGCAGCGTTGATGGACAGGGGTATCATGAGCAGTTCTTC
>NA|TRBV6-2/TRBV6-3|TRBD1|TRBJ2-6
CANGTGSLGANVLTF
TGTGCCAATGGGACAGGGTCTTTGGGGGCCAACGTCCTGACTTTC
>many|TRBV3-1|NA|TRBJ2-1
CASSRINEQFF
TGTGCCAGCAGCCGCATTAACGAGCAGTTCTTC
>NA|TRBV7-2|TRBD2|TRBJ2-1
CASRATSGRAHEQFF
TGTGCCAGCAGAGCGACTAGCGGGAGGGCCCATGAGCAGTTCTTC
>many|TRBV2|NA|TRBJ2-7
CASGLDRGVSYEQYF
TGTGCCAGCGGGCTAGACAGAGGGGTCTCCTACGAGCAGTACTTC
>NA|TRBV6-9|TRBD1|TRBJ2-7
CASSSLGDRGRQYF
TGTGCCAGCAGTTCCCTGGGGGACAGGGGACGGCAGTACTTC
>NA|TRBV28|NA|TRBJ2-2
CASSSSGLNTGELFF
TGTGCCAGCAGTTCCTCGGGGCTAAACACCGGGGAGCTGTTTTTT
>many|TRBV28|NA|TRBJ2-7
CASSSHYEQYF
TGTGCCAGCAGCTCGCACTACGAGCAGTACTTC
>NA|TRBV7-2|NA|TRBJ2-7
CASSLAIEDEQSF
TGTGCCAGCAGCTTAGCAATTGAAGACGAGCAGTCCTTC
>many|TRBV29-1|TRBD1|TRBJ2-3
CSVGQSQWTDTQYF
TGCAGCGTGGGACAGTCCCAGTGGACAGATACGCAGTATTTT
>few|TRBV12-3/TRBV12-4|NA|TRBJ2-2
CASSLNLGPGELFF
TGTGCCAGCAGTTTAAATCTAGGGCCCGGGGAGCTGTTTTTT
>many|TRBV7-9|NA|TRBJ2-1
CASSLATASLRNNEQFF
TGTGCCAGCAGCTTAGCCACAGCGTCCCTAAGAAACAATGAGCAGTTCTTC
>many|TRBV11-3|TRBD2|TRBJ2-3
CASSSGTSGRTDTQYF
TGTGCCAGCAGCTCTGGGACTAGCGGGAGGACAGATACGCAGTATTTT
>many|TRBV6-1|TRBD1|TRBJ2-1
CASRSTGAAEQFF
TGTGCCAGCAGATCTACAGGGGCGGCCGAGCAGTTCTTC
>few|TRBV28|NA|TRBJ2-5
CASSSRGEEETQYF
TGTGCCAGCAGCTCCCGCGGGGAAGAGGAGACCCAGTACTTC
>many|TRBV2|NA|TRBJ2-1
CASSGNSAGNEQFF
TGTGCCAGCAGTGGGAATTCCGCCGGTAATGAGCAGTTCTTC
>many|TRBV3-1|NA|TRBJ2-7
CASSQRAARAYEQYF
TGTGCCAGCAGCCAACGGGCGGCTCGAGCCTACGAGCAGTACTTC
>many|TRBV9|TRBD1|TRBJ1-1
CASSDREATEAFF
TGTGCCAGCTCGGACAGGGAGGCCACTGAAGCTTTCTTT
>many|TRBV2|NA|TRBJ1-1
CASSQGYPAAFF
TGTGCCAGCAGTCAGGGCTACCCCGCGGCTTTCTTT
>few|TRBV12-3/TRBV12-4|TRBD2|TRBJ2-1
CASSLGSGGLADNEQFF
TGTGCCAGCAGTCTAGGGTCAGGGGGACTAGCCGACAATGAGCAGTTCTTC